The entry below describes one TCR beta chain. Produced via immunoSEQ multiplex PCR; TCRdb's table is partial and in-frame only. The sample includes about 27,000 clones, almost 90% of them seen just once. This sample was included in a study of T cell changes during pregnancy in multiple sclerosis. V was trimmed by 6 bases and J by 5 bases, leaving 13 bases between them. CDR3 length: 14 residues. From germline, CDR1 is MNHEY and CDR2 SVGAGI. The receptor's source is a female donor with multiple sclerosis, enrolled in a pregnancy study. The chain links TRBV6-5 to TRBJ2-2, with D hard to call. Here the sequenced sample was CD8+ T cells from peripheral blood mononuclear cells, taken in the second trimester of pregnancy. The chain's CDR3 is CASRPFTGTGELFF. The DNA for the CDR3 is TGTGCCAGCAGACCGTTTACCGGGACCGGGGAGCTGTTTTTT.